The 8 T cell receptor beta chains given below trace back to one sample, sequenced in a study of cytomegalovirus exposure and HLA in healthy donors. PCR amplification relied on 60 Vbeta primers (plus 13 Jbeta primers). Using immunoSEQ multiplex PCR, the repertoire was profiled, and TCRdb retains in-frame clones only, with some absent. The sample has some 90,000 clones; approximately 79% are singletons. The specimen was PBMCs. These receptors all come from a man aged 30-40 years in good health and CMV-seronegative.

The gene calls are TRBV5-4 and TRBJ1-1; 8 bases are shared with TRBD1. This CDR3 is built from 14 residues. V dropped 0 bases and J dropped 5; count of bases not matched to a gene: 3. Germline V CDR1 and CDR2: SGHNT, YYREEE (reference sequence). The CDR3 region has the DNA TGTGCCAGCAGCTTGGGGACAGGGTGGACTGAAGCTTTCTTT. This translates into CASSLGTGWTEAFF.

The chain is built from TRBV28 and TRBJ1-1; possibly TRBD1 for D (5 bases). Trimming removed 4 bases at V and 3 bases at J, with 12 bases between. The CDR3 is 14 residues long. Germline CDR1 is MDHEN and CDR2 is SYDVKM. CDR3 sequence reads: CASSSGRWDTEAFF. The CDR3 DNA follows: TGTGCCAGCAGTTCAGGGAGGTGGGACACTGAAGCTTTCTTT.

V gene TRBV7-8 combines with J gene TRBJ1-1, with D possibly being TRBD1 (5 bases). V was pared by 1 base and J by 0 bases, with 15 bases between. The CDR3 length is 17 residues. Germline CDR1 is SGHVS and CDR2 is FQNEAQ. CDR3 loop: CASSLEVATALNTEAFF. In DNA form, the CDR3 reads TGTGCCAGCAGCTTAGAAGTTGCGACAGCACTGAACACTGAAGCTTTCTTT.

The chain employs TRBV6-5 and TRBJ1-1; D is possibly TRBD1 (5 bases). This CDR3 has 11 amino acids. Trimming pared 7 bases from V and 5 bases from J, leaving 8 bases between. The germline CDR1 and CDR2 sequences are MNHEY and SVGAGI. The CDR3: CASIRGTEAFF. CDR3 bases: TGTGCCAGCATTCGGGGGACTGAAGCTTTCTTT.

This clone was counted many times. This rearrangement joins TRBV4-2 to TRBJ2-6; the D is unclear. The CDR3 is 16 amino acids. Germline V CDR1 and CDR2: LGHNA, YNFKEQ. Trimming pared 0 bases from V and 0 bases from J, leaving 6 bases between. The CDR3 reads CASSQDSSSGANVLTF. The CDR3 region has the DNA TGTGCCAGCAGCCAAGATAGCAGCTCTGGGGCCAACGTCCTGACTTTC.

This clone occurred once. V and J are TRBV18 and TRBJ2-7; 7 nucleotides match TRBD1. The V and J ends lost 7 bases and 7 bases, in that order; junction bases with no gene match: 7. The V gene's germline CDR1 is KGHSH and CDR2 LQKENI. CDR3 length equals 12 residues. The CDR3: CASFSPGGEQYF. DNA of the CDR3: TGTGCCAGCTTTTCGCCAGGGGGAGAGCAGTACTTC. The full variable domain, in which reference TRBV18 and TRBJ2-7 provide the parts outside the CDR3, is NAGVMQNPRHLVRRRGQEARLRCSPMKGHSHVYWYRQLPEEGLKFMVYLQKENIIDESGMPKERFSAEFPKEGPSILRIQQVVRGDSAAYFCASFSPGGEQYFGPGTRLTVT.

V usage is TRBV29-1 and J usage is TRBJ1-4, with a weak D call TRBD1 (5 bases). V lost 3 bases, J lost 7 bases, and 12 bases lay in between. This CDR3 comprises 13 residues. The germline CDR1 and CDR2 sequences are SQVTM and ANQGSEA. The CDR3 is CSVDGQGGEKLFF. The CDR3, as DNA: TGCAGCGTTGACGGCCAGGGAGGTGAAAAACTGTTTTTT. Using reference TRBV29-1 and TRBJ1-4 for the parts outside the CDR3, the full variable domain is SAVISQKPSRDICQRGTSLTIQCQVDSQVTMMFWYRQQPGQSLTLIATANQGSEATYESGFVIDKFPISRPNLTFSTLTVSNMSPEDSSIYLCSVDGQGGEKLFFGSGTQLSVL.

This clone was detected a few times. V is TRBV4-1 and J is TRBJ2-1, with D perhaps TRBD2 (5 bases). With 5 bases removed from V and 6 bases from J, the gap between germline ends came to 11 bases. This CDR3 has 13 residues. CDR1 is MGHRA and CDR2 is YSYEKL in the germline V gene. In nucleotides, the CDR3 is TGCGCCAGCAGCAGCGGTGCGGGCAATGAGCAGTTCTTC. Translated: CASSSGAGNEQFF.